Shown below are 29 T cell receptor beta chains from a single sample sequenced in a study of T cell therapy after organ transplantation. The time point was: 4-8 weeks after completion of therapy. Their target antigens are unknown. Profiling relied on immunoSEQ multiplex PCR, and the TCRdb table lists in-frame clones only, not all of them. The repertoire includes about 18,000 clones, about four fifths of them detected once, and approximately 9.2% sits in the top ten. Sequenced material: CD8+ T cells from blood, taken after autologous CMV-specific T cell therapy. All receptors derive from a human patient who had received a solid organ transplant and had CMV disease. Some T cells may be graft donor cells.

This CDR3 reads CSVVARLNEQFF. The CDR3 nucleotides are TGCAGCGTTGTGGCAAGGTTGAATGAGCAGTTCTTC. The chain couples TRBV29-1 to TRBJ2-1; the D is unclear. Trimming removed 4 bases at V and 7 bases at J, with 11 bases between. The CDR3 sequence is 12 residues long. Germline V CDR1 and CDR2: SQVTM, ANQGSEA.

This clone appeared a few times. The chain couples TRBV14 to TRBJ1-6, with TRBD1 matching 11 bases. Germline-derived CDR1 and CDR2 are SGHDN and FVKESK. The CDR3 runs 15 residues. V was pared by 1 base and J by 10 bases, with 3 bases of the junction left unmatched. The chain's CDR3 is CASSQVRTGGSPLHF. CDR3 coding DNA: TGTGCCAGCAGCCAAGTAAGGACAGGGGGCTCACCCCTCCACTTT.

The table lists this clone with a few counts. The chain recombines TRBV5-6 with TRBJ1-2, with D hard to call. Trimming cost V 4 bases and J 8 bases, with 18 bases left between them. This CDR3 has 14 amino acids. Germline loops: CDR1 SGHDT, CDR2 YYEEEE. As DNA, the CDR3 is TGTGCCAGCAGCCCCCACGGGGTTTTTAGCGGCTACACCTTC. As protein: CASSPHGVFSGYTF.

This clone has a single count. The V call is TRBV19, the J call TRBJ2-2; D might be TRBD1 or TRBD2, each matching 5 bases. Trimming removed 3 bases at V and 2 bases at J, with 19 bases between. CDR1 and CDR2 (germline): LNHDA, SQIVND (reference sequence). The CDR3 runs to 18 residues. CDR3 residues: CASSIWLARDPNTGELFF. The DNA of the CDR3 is TGTGCCAGTAGTATTTGGTTGGCCCGGGACCCTAACACCGGGGAGCTGTTTTTT.

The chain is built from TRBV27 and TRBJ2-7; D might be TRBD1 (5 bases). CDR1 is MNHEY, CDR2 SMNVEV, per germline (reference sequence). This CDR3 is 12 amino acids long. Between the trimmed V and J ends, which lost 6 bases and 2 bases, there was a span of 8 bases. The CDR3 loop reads CASRGPPYEQYF. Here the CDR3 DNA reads TGTGCCAGCAGGGGGCCCCCCTACGAGCAGTACTTC.

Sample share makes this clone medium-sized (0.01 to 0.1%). This CDR3 reads CASSLGNTIYF. In nucleotides, the CDR3 is TGTGCCAGCAGCCTCGGAAACACCATATATTTT. This chain connects TRBV16 to TRBJ1-3; D is undetermined. V lost 4 bases and J lost 4, with 2 bases in between. The CDR3 consists of 11 residues. Germline CDR1 reads KGHSY; CDR2 reads FQNENV.

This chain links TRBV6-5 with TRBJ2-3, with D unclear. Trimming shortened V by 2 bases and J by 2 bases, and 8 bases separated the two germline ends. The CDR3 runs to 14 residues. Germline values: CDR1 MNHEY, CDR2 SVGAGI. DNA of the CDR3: TGTGCCAGCAGTTACAAATCCCCCACAGATACGCAGTATTTT. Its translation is CASSYKSPTDTQYF.

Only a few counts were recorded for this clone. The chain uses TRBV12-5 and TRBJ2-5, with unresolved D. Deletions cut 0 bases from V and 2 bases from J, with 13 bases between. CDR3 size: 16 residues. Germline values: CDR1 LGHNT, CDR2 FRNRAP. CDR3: CASGLVRAERQETQYF. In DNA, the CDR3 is TGTGCTAGTGGTTTGGTACGGGCAGAGAGGCAAGAGACCCAGTACTTC.

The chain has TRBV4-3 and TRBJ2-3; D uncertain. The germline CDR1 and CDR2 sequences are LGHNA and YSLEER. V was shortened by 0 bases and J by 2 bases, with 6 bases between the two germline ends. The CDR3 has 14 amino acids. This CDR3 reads CASSQESFTDTQYF. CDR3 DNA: TGCGCCAGCAGCCAAGAGTCATTCACAGATACGCAGTATTTT.

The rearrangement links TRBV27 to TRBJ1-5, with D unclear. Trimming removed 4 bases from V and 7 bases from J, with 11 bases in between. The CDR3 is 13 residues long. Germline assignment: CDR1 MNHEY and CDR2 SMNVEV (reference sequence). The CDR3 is CASSSSDGQPQHF. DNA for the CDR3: TGTGCCAGCAGTTCGTCGGACGGGCAGCCCCAGCATTTT.

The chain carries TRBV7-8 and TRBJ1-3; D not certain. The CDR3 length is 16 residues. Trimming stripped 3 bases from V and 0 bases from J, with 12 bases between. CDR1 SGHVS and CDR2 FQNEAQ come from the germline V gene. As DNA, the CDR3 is TGTGCCAGCAGCTTTGCCGTCTTTGGCTCTGGAAACACCATATATTTT. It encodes CASSFAVFGSGNTIYF.

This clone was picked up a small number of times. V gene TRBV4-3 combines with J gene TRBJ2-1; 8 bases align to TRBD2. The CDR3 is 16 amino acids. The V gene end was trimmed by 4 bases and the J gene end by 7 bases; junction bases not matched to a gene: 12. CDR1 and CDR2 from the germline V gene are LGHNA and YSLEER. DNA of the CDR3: TGCGCCAGCAGCCCAGGGGCGGGGGGTATCGGAAATGAGCAGTTCTTC. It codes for CASSPGAGGIGNEQFF.

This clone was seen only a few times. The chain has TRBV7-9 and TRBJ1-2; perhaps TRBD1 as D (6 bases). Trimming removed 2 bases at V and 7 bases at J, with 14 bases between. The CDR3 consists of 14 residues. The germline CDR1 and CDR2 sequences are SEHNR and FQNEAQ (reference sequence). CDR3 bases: TGTGCCAGCAGCTTAAATCCAGGGGACCTTGGCTACACCTTC. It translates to CASSLNPGDLGYTF.

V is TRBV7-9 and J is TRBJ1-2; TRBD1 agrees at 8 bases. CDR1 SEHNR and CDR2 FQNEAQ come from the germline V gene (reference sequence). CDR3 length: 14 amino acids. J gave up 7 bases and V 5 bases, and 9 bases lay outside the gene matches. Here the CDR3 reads CASSPDRGTVGYTF. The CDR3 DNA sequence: TGTGCCAGCAGCCCAGACAGGGGAACGGTTGGCTACACCTTC.

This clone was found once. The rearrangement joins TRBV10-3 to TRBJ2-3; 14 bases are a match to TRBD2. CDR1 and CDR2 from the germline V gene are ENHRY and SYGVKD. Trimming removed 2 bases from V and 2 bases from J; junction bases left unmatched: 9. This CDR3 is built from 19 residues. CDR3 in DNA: TGTGCCATCAGTGAGGCGAGACTAGCGGGGGGGCTCAACACAGATACGCAGTATTTT. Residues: CAISEARLAGGLNTDTQYF.

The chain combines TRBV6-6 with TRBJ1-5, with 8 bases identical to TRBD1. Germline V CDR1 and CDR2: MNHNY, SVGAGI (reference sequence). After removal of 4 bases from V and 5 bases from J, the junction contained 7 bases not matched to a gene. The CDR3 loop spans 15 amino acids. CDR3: CASSSQGAVDQPQHF. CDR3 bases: TGTGCCAGCAGTTCCCAGGGGGCGGTCGATCAGCCCCAGCATTTT.

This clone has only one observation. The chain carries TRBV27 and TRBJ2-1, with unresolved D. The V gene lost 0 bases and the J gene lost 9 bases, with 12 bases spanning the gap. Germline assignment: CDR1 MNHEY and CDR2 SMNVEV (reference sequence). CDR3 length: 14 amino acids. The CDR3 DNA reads TGTGCCAGCAGTTTATCTGTAGGGAATGGTGAGCAGTTCTTC. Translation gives CASSLSVGNGEQFF.

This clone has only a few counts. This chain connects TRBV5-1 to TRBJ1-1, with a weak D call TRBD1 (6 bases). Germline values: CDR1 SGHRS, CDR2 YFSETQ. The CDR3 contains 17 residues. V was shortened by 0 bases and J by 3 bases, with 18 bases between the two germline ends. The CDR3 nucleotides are TGCGCCAGCAGCTTGGCGGGGGGCAGGGTGGCGGACACTGAAGCTTTCTTT. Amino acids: CASSLAGGRVADTEAFF.

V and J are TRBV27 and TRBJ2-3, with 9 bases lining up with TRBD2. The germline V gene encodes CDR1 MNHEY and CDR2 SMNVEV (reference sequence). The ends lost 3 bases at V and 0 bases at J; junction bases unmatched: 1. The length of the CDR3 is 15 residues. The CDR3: CASSFTSGSTDTQYF. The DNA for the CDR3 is TGTGCCAGCAGTTTTACTAGCGGGAGCACAGATACGCAGTATTTT.

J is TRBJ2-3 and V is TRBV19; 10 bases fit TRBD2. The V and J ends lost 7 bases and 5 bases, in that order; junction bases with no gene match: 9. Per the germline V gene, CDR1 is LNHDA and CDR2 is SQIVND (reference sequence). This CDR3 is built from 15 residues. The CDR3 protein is CASTSSGRALDTQYF. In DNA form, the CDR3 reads TGTGCCAGTACCTCCAGCGGGAGGGCCCTAGATACGCAGTATTTT.

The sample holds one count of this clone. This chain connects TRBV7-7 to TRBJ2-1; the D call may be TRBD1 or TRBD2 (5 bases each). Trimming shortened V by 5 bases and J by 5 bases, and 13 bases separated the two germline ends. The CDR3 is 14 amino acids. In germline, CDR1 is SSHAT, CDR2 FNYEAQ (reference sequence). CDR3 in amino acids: CASSLTWGNNEQFF. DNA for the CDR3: TGTGCCAGCAGCCTAACCTGGGGGAACAATGAGCAGTTCTTC.

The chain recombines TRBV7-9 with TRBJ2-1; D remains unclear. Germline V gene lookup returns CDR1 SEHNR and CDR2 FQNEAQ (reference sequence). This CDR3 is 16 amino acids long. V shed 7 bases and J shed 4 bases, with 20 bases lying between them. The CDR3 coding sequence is TGTGCCAGCACCGGTTTTGGCAGGACGGTTTACAATGAGCAGTTCTTC. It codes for CASTGFGRTVYNEQFF.

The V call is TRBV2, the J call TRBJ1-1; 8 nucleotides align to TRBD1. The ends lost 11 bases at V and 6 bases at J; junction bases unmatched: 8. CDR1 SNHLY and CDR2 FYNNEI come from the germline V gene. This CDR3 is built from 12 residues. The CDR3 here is CAGMGQVAEAFF. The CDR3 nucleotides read TGTGCCGGGATGGGACAGGTCGCTGAAGCTTTCTTT.

The CDR3 spells CASSLGLEGPLNTEAFF. CDR3 nucleotides: TGTGCCAGCAGCTTAGGGTTGGAGGGACCCTTGAACACTGAAGCTTTCTTT. The genes are TRBV7-8 and TRBJ1-1; D is perhaps TRBD1 (5 bases). Germline lookup yields CDR1 SGHVS and CDR2 FQNEAQ. Trimming pared 1 base from V and 0 bases from J, leaving 15 bases between. This CDR3 has 17 residues.

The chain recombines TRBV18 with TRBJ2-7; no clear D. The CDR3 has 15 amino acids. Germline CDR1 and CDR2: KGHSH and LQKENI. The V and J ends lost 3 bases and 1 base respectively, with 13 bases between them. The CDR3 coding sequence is TGTGCCAGCTCACCCTCAGAACCTCGTTCCTACGAGCAGTACTTC. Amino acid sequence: CASSPSEPRSYEQYF.

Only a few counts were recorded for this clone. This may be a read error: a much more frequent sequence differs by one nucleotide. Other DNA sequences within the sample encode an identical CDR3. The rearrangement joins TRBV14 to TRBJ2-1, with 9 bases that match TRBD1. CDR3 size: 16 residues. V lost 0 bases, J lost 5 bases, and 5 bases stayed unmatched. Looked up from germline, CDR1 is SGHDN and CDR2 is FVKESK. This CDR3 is CASSQDPGQGDNEQFF. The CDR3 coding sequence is TGTGCCAGCAGCCAAGATCCGGGACAGGGCGACAATGAGCAGTTCTTC.

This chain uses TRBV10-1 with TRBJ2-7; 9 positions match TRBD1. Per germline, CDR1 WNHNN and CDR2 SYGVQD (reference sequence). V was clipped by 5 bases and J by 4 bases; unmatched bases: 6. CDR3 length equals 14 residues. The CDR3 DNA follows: TGCGCCAGCAGTAAAACAGGGGGCGAATACGAGCAGTACTTC. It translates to CASSKTGGEYEQYF.

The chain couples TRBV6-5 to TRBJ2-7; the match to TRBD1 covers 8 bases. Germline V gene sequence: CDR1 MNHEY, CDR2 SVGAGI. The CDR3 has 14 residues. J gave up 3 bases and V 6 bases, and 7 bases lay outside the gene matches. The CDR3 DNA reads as TGTGCCAGCAGGCTCGACAGGGGCTACTACGAGCAGTACTTC. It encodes CASRLDRGYYEQYF.

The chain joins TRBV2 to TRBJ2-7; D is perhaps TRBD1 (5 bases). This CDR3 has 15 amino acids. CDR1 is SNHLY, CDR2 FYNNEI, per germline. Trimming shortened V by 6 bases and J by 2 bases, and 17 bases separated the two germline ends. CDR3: CASSIVRTPTYEQYF. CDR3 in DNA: TGTGCCAGCAGCATCGTCCGGACACCTACCTACGAGCAGTACTTC.